This T cell receptor beta chain was identified during a study of lymphopenia after photon versus proton radiotherapy. This clone was detected once. The V gene's germline CDR1 is MNHEY and CDR2 SMNVEV (reference sequence). Losses at the gene ends were 7 bases for V and 5 bases for J; bases not matched to a gene: 8. CDR3 length equals 14 residues. Only in-frame clones appear in the TCRdb table, and some are missing; sequencing was by immunoSEQ multiplex PCR. The sample lists around 150,000 clones, about 88% seen once, with around 4.5% in the top ten. This clonotype was sampled from a man in his forties or fifties with gastric cancer. The V gene is TRBV27, the J gene TRBJ1-1; 9 bases line up with TRBD1. This material consisted of peripheral blood, taken from a patient treated with photon-based radiotherapy. CDR3 sequence: CASKPWDRATEAFF. In nucleotides, the CDR3 is TGTGCCAGCAAACCTTGGGACAGGGCGACTGAAGCTTTCTTT.